The 20 T cell receptor beta chains presented below share a single source sample, sequenced in a study of cytomegalovirus exposure and HLA in healthy donors. The PCR used 60 Vbeta and 13 Jbeta primers. Libraries were prepared by immunoSEQ multiplex PCR; TCRdb keeps only in-frame clonotypes and omits some of them. The sample includes about 150,000 clones, approximately 80% seen only once; the top ten take around 15%. The specimen sequenced was PBMCs. The receptor source for this set is a woman aged 40 to 49 in good health and CMV-seronegative.

This clone was detected only a few times. The rearrangement uses TRBV2 and TRBJ1-1; D gene uncertain. Per germline, CDR1 SNHLY and CDR2 FYNNEI. This CDR3 region has 11 residues. The V end was cut by 4 bases, the J end by 8 bases, with 8 bases between. CDR3 DNA: TGTGCCAGCAGTGTTGAGGGAGAAGCTTTCTTT. Protein: CASSVEGEAFF.

The V call is TRBV28, the J call TRBJ2-7; weak D call: TRBD1 (5 bases). Per germline, CDR1 MDHEN and CDR2 SYDVKM. Trimming left V 5 bases short and J 8 bases short, with 13 bases between. The CDR3 covers 12 residues. The CDR3 DNA reads as TGTGCCAGCAGTATCCCAGGGTATCAGCAGTACTTC. The encoded protein is CASSIPGYQQYF.

The V gene is TRBV11-3, the J gene TRBJ2-5; possibly TRBD1 for D (6 bases). The end of the DNA is better explained by TRBJ2-7, so the J call may be wrong. The CDR3 extends over 15 amino acids. From germline, CDR1 is SGHNT and CDR2 YENEEA. The CDR3, as DNA: TGTGCCAGCAGCTTAGGTGAGGGGGAGACCTACGAGCAGTACTTC. Protein: CASSLGEGETYEQYF.

The chain employs TRBV7-2 and TRBJ1-2; D remains ambiguous. This CDR3 comprises 15 residues. Between the trimmed V and J ends, which lost 5 bases and 2 bases, there was a span of 15 bases. The germline gives CDR1 SGHTA, CDR2 FQGNSA. The CDR3 is CASSTRQIQNYGYTF. In DNA, the CDR3 is TGTGCCAGCAGCACTAGGCAGATTCAGAACTATGGCTACACCTTC.

In its sample, this clone was seen a few times. The chain uses TRBV6-6 and TRBJ1-2; D is unresolved. The length of the CDR3 is 12 residues. Trimming left V 7 bases short and J 2 bases short, with 8 bases between. CDR1 is MNHNY, CDR2 SVGAGI, per germline (reference sequence). The CDR3 nucleotides read TGTGCCAGCAATGAGATGAACTATGGCTACACCTTC. Its translation is CASNEMNYGYTF.

J is TRBJ1-4 and V is TRBV6-6; D not resolved. CDR1 is MNHNY and CDR2 is SVGAGI in the germline V gene (reference sequence). The CDR3 has 15 residues. Trimming took 0 bases from V and 8 from J, leaving 13 bases between them. DNA of the CDR3: TGTGCCAGCAGTTACTCGAGAGGGCTGAAGGAAAAACTGTTTTTT. Translation: CASSYSRGLKEKLFF.

This chain uses TRBV7-3 with TRBJ2-3, with 9 positions matching TRBD2. Germline trimming cut 5 bases from V and 4 bases from J; bases unmatched to any gene: 10. The CDR3 consists of 16 residues. The V gene's germline CDR1 is SGHTA and CDR2 FQGTGA. The CDR3 DNA reads TGTGCCAGCAGCCTCCGGGGCGGGGGGGCAGCAGATACGCAGTATTTT. Encoded protein: CASSLRGGGAADTQYF.

J is TRBJ2-2 and V is TRBV6-5; no definite D call. V shed 3 bases and J shed 6 bases, with 5 bases lying between them. Germline values: CDR1 MNHEY, CDR2 SVGAGI. This CDR3 is built from 12 residues. The CDR3 DNA reads TGTGCCAGCAGTTATCGGGCCGGGGAGCTGTTTTTT. It is translated as CASSYRAGELFF.

The sample holds a few counts of this clone. The V call is TRBV27, the J call TRBJ2-5, with a tentative D call TRBD1 (5 bases). The J call may be faulty, since TRBJ2-7 better matches the DNA end. The CDR3 is 14 residues long. The germline V gene has CDR1 MNHEY and CDR2 SMNVEV (reference sequence). CDR3 protein: CASRGQGGRHEQYF. DNA for the CDR3: TGTGCCAGCAGAGGGCAGGGTGGACGCCACGAGCAGTACTTC.

The V gene is TRBV27, the J gene TRBJ2-7; 8 nucleotides align to TRBD2. The germline V gene encodes CDR1 MNHEY and CDR2 SMNVEV (reference sequence). V was clipped by 8 bases and J by 4 bases; unmatched bases: 7. The CDR3 is 13 residues long. The CDR3 is CASVGLAGYEQYF. CDR3 in DNA: TGTGCCAGCGTAGGACTAGCTGGGTACGAGCAGTACTTC.

The gene calls are TRBV14 and TRBJ1-1, with a tentative D call TRBD1 (6 bases). V lost 4 bases and J 3 bases, leaving 15 bases between the germline ends. The CDR3 length is 15 residues. From germline, CDR1 is SGHDN and CDR2 FVKESK. CDR3 in amino acids: CASSLRTELDTEAFF. In DNA form, the CDR3 reads TGTGCCAGCAGCCTACGGACAGAGCTTGACACTGAAGCTTTCTTT.

The chain uses TRBV19 and TRBJ2-7, with 7 bases lining up with TRBD1. The CDR3 length is 14 residues. Germline values: CDR1 LNHDA, CDR2 SQIVND (reference sequence). V shed 0 bases, J shed 2 bases, and the junction held 1 base outside the gene matches. CDR3 sequence: CASSIEGTAYEQYF. CDR3 in DNA: TGTGCCAGTAGTATAGAGGGGACAGCCTACGAGCAGTACTTC.

CDR3 nucleotide sequence: TGTGCCAGTAGTTTCCCTGACAGATTCAATGAGCAGTTCTTC. Encoded protein: CASSFPDRFNEQFF. J is TRBJ2-1 and V is TRBV19; TRBD1 might be the D (5 bases). Trimming cost V 5 bases and J 6 bases, with 14 bases left between them. The germline CDR1 and CDR2 sequences are LNHDA and SQIVND (reference sequence). This CDR3 is built from 14 residues.

This sequence joins TRBV6-5 and TRBJ2-5; TRBD1 matches 7 bases. CDR3 size: 15 residues. Germline V CDR1 and CDR2: MNHEY, SVGAGI. The J segment lost 2 bases and the V segment lost 7 bases, leaving 10 bases of the junction unmatched. The CDR3 DNA follows: TGTGCCAGCACTACAGGGGTTTGGGATCAAGAGACCCAGTACTTC. Translated, it gives CASTTGVWDQETQYF.

This clone was found a few times. The V call is TRBV11-2, the J call TRBJ2-2; D gene ambiguous. Between the trimmed V and J ends, which lost 1 base and 4 bases, there was a span of 7 bases. The CDR3 covers 14 residues. From germline, CDR1 is SGHAT and CDR2 FQNNGV. The CDR3 region is CASSLGLITGELFF. The CDR3 DNA reads TGTGCCAGCAGCTTAGGACTGATCACCGGGGAGCTGTTTTTT.

The chain is built from TRBV11-2 and TRBJ2-1; 8 bases agree with TRBD1. CDR1 is SGHAT and CDR2 is FQNNGV in the germline V gene. CDR3 length: 15 residues. The V gene end was trimmed by 3 bases and the J gene end by 3 bases; junction bases not matched to a gene: 4. For the CDR3, the DNA is TGTGCCAGCAGCTTTGGACAGGGTTTCTACAATGAGCAGTTCTTC. Its protein is CASSFGQGFYNEQFF. Variable domain in full (rest from reference TRBV11-2 and TRBJ2-1): EAGVAQSPRYKIIEKRQSVAFWCNPISGHATLYWYQQILGQGPKLLIQFQNNGVVDDSQLPKDRFSAERLKGVDSTLKIQPAKLEDSAVYLCASSFGQGFYNEQFFGPGTRLTVL.

The genes are TRBV5-4 and TRBJ2-1; tentatively, D is TRBD1 (6 bases). Trimming removed 0 bases at V and 1 base at J, with 11 bases between. Germline-derived CDR1 and CDR2 are SGHNT and YYREEE (reference sequence). CDR3 length: 16 residues. The DNA of the CDR3 is TGTGCCAGCAGCTTGGCCCCGAGGGGGTCCTACAATGAGCAGTTCTTC. Amino acid sequence: CASSLAPRGSYNEQFF.

Turning to this clone: At one boundary the junction diverges from the germline segment, which might be a read error. The V gene is TRBV2, the J gene TRBJ2-5, with D possibly matching TRBD2 (6 bases). Germline values: CDR1 SNHLY, CDR2 FYNNEI. The CDR3 covers 15 residues. In DNA, the CDR3 is TGTGCCAGCGGAGCTTGGTCGGGGGTCCAAGACACCCAGTACTTC. Amino acid sequence: CASGAWSGVQDTQYF.

This clone was picked up one time. The chain joins TRBV6-1 to TRBJ1-2; TRBD1 matches 8 bases. V was clipped by 3 bases and J by 2 bases; unmatched bases: 11. CDR3 size: 17 residues. In germline, CDR1 is MNHNS, CDR2 SASEGT. The CDR3, as DNA: TGTGCCAGCAGTGACCTGCTTCGACAGGGGCGAAACTATGGCTACACCTTC. This codes for CASSDLLRQGRNYGYTF.

V gene TRBV12-5 combines with J gene TRBJ1-1, with 7 nucleotides matching TRBD1. The germline gives CDR1 LGHNT, CDR2 FRNRAP. The CDR3 contains 14 residues. V trimming: 4 bases; J trimming: 0 bases; junction bases outside the gene matches: 2. CDR3 DNA sequence: TGTGCTAGTGGTTCGGGACAGATGAACACTGAAGCTTTCTTT. The encoded protein is CASGSGQMNTEAFF.